This T cell receptor beta chain derives from a study of beta chain features in type 1 diabetes. As concerns this clone: Its antigen is unidentified.

Study-level findings and limits: In every one of the four CD4+ subsets, TCRB CDR3s were moderately but significantly shorter in Type 1 diabetes patients. A potential PCR bias toward shorter templates would be equal in patient and control samples.

One heparinised blood draw averaging roughly 120 mL was given by each donor. Using CD45RO/CCR7/CD25/CD127/CD95/CD27, CD4+ naive, central memory, regulatory and stem cell-like memory cells were sorted. V lost 5 bases, J lost 7 bases, and 12 bases stayed unmatched. Germline V gene lookup returns CDR1 GTSNPN and CDR2 SVGIG (reference sequence). The CDR3 covers 15 residues. Since all of the isolated RNA was reverse transcribed, expressed TCRB transcripts were what got sequenced. An average around 3.5 million reads came from naive, central memory and regulatory T cell samples. Sequencing used immunoSEQ multiplex PCR; TCRdb keeps in-frame clones, though not all of them. The data contain hundreds of thousands of clones, about 15% of them seen just once; the ten biggest clones take up less than 0.02%.

The sequence derives from a man between 18 and 29 years old with type 1 diabetes. Sequencing was carried out using naive CD4+ T cells from blood. This chain links TRBV30 with TRBJ2-1; 9 bases line up with TRBD2. The CDR3 DNA sequence: TGTGCCTGGGCCAGGATGGTAGCGGGAGCTAATGAGCAGTTCTTC. This codes for CAWARMVAGANEQFF.